The 19 T cell receptor beta chains listed next were all sequenced from one sample in a study of persistence of HIV-infected CD4 T cells. The antigens for these receptors are not known. Anti-CD3/anti-CD28 beads served as a nonspecific positive control stimulus. CD4+ T cells upregulating both CD40 ligand and CD69 were sorted as responding cells. The libraries were made with immunoSEQ version 4 in survey mode. The data were produced by immunoSEQ multiplex PCR, yet TCRdb's version contains in-frame clones alone and is incomplete. This table has about 51,000 clones, about 87% appearing once. This sample comprised CD4+ T cells sorted from PBMCs after approximately 20-hour stimulation, obtained from a patient who received antiretroviral therapy. The source of these receptors is an adult woman with HIV who was CMV-seropositive.

This clone was picked up one time. The chain recombines TRBV5-1 with TRBJ1-4; D is uncertain. V was shortened by 0 bases and J by 0 bases, with 6 bases between the two germline ends. The length of the CDR3 is 15 residues. The V gene's germline CDR1 is SGHRS and CDR2 YFSETQ. The CDR3 loop reads CASSLGKSTNEKLFF. In nucleotides, the CDR3 is TGCGCCAGCAGCTTGGGGAAATCAACTAATGAAAAACTGTTTTTT.

The genes are TRBV6-2 or TRBV6-3 and TRBJ2-3; 8 bases fit TRBD1. Trimming cost V 2 bases and J 3 bases; bases outside gene matches: 7. This CDR3 is 16 amino acids long. CDR1 and CDR2 from the germline V gene are MNHEY and SVGEGT. The CDR3: CASSYQDRAGTDTQYF. The CDR3 nucleotides read TGTGCCAGCAGTTACCAGGACAGGGCAGGAACAGATACGCAGTATTTT.

The chain is built from TRBV28 and TRBJ1-4; possible D gene TRBD1, 6 bases. The length of the CDR3 is 16 residues. Germline V gives CDR1 MDHEN, CDR2 SYDVKM. Trimming cost V 3 bases and J 5 bases, with 16 bases left between them. In DNA form, the CDR3 reads TGTGCCAGCAGTTTTATGTTAGGGGGGCCGAATGAAAAACTGTTTTTT. Translated, it gives CASSFMLGGPNEKLFF.

This clone was observed once. The rearrangement links TRBV9 to TRBJ2-2, with TRBD2 identical over 7 bases. This CDR3 is 15 amino acids long. Germline values: CDR1 SGDLS, CDR2 YYNGEE. V trimming: 2 bases; J trimming: 5 bases; junction bases outside the gene matches: 6. The CDR3 region has the DNA TGTGCCAGCAGCGTTATGGGAGGGGCGACCGGGGAGCTGTTTTTT. This codes for CASSVMGGATGELFF.

The chain carries TRBV10-3 and TRBJ2-7, with 11 positions matching TRBD2. The V gene's germline CDR1 is ENHRY and CDR2 SYGVKD. The ends lost 3 bases at V and 6 bases at J; junction bases unmatched: 4. The CDR3 spans 14 residues. In nucleotides, the CDR3 is TGTGCCATCAGTGAAGGACTAGCGGGCCGCGAGCAGTACTTC. Translated: CAISEGLAGREQYF.

The chain uses TRBV27 and TRBJ1-5; D may be TRBD1 (6 bases). CDR3 length: 16 amino acids. Germline loops: CDR1 MNHEY, CDR2 SMNVEV (reference sequence). V was shortened by 5 bases and J by 4 bases, with 18 bases between the two germline ends. CDR3 in DNA: TGTGCCAGCAGTCGCAACACAGGGTCTTTAAATCAGCCCCAGCATTTT. This encodes CASSRNTGSLNQPQHF.

This clone has only a few counts. V is TRBV29-1 and J is TRBJ2-6, with a possible D match to TRBD1 (6 bases). CDR1 is SQVTM and CDR2 is ANQGSEA in the germline V gene. This CDR3 comprises 14 residues. V lost 3 bases, J lost 0 bases, and 6 bases lay in between. CDR3 sequence: CSVDRGSGANVLTF. The CDR3 bases are TGCAGCGTTGACAGGGGCTCTGGGGCCAACGTCCTGACTTTC.

This clone has only one observation. V is TRBV12-3 or TRBV12-4 and J is TRBJ1-2; maybe TRBD1 (6 bases). The CDR3 runs to 13 residues. Trimming removed 7 bases from V and 2 bases from J, with 11 bases in between. The CDR3 DNA reads as TGTGCCAGCAACTTAGGACAGAACTATGGCTACACCTTC. This encodes CASNLGQNYGYTF.

The chain is built from TRBV5-1 and TRBJ1-4; D might be TRBD1 (5 bases). V was shortened by 4 bases and J by 4 bases, with 11 bases between the two germline ends. Germline V CDR1 and CDR2: SGHRS, YFSETQ. This CDR3 contains 14 residues. CDR3 sequence: CASSGGQLNEKLFF. CDR3 DNA: TGCGCCAGCAGCGGAGGACAACTTAATGAAAAACTGTTTTTT.

The V and J genes are TRBV2 and TRBJ1-3, with unresolved D. The V end was cut by 4 bases, the J end by 3 bases, with 19 bases between. Germline assignment: CDR1 SNHLY and CDR2 FYNNEI. This CDR3 region has 17 residues. In DNA, the CDR3 is TGTGCCAGCAGTGTGGGATCAGTGGGAGTTAGTGGAAACACCATATATTTT. Translated, it gives CASSVGSVGVSGNTIYF.

The chain carries TRBV30 and TRBJ1-3; D gene ambiguous. V lost 0 bases and J 3 bases, leaving 12 bases between the germline ends. CDR1 is GTSNPN, CDR2 SVGIG, per germline (reference sequence). CDR3 length: 15 amino acids. For the CDR3, the DNA is TGTGCCTGGAGTGTTAATAGGCAGGTTGGAAACACCATATATTTT. This gives the protein CAWSVNRQVGNTIYF.

This chain uses TRBV11-3 with TRBJ1-6; D not certain. The germline gives CDR1 SGHNT, CDR2 YENEEA. The CDR3 spans 14 residues. Trimming shortened V by 1 base and J by 8 bases, and 9 bases separated the two germline ends. The CDR3 bases are TGTGCCAGCAGCTTAGGACGGCGAGATTCACCCCTCCACTTT. This codes for CASSLGRRDSPLHF.

The chain uses TRBV5-1 and TRBJ2-2, with D uncertain. This CDR3 comprises 13 residues. Germline CDR1 SGHRS, CDR2 YFSETQ. V was clipped by 1 base and J by 6 bases, with 7 bases between them. CDR3 sequence reads: CASSLNEAGELFF. The CDR3, as DNA: TGCGCCAGCAGCTTGAATGAAGCCGGGGAGCTGTTTTTT.

This rearrangement joins TRBV5-1 to TRBJ2-7; 8 bases line up with TRBD1. This CDR3 has 13 residues. V shed 5 bases, J shed 6 bases, and the junction held 7 bases outside the gene matches. Per the germline V gene, CDR1 is SGHRS and CDR2 is YFSETQ. The CDR3 loop reads CASRVATGVEQYF. DNA for the CDR3: TGCGCCAGCAGGGTGGCGACAGGGGTCGAGCAGTACTTC.

V usage is TRBV4-1 and J usage is TRBJ1-1; D may be TRBD1 (6 bases). The germline V gene encodes CDR1 MGHRA and CDR2 YSYEKL. This CDR3 is built from 15 residues. The V end was cut by 3 bases, the J end by 1 base, with 12 bases between. The CDR3, as DNA: TGCGCCAGCAGCCACCCCGGACAGAAGAACACTGAAGCTTTCTTT. It yields the protein CASSHPGQKNTEAFF.

This chain links TRBV11-3 with TRBJ1-6; D gene ambiguous. The CDR3 consists of 14 residues. CDR1 SGHNT and CDR2 YENEEA come from the germline V gene. Trimming took off 6 bases at V and 6 bases at J, with 12 bases between the two ends. The CDR3 here is CASSPAGPNSPLHF. CDR3 DNA sequence: TGTGCCAGCAGTCCCGCGGGTCCTAATTCACCCCTCCACTTT.

The V and J genes are TRBV5-4 and TRBJ1-5; D gene ambiguous. Trimming stripped 0 bases from V and 5 bases from J, with 12 bases between. CDR1 and CDR2 (germline): SGHNT, YYREEE (reference sequence). This CDR3 has 15 amino acids. The CDR3 loop is CASSLGGLGDQPQHF. DNA for the CDR3: TGTGCCAGCAGCTTGGGGGGATTAGGAGATCAGCCCCAGCATTTT. The full variable domain, completed using reference TRBV5-4 and TRBJ1-5, is ETGVTQSPTHLIKTRGQQVTLRCSSQSGHNTVSWYQQALGQGPQFIFQYYREEENGRGNFPPRFSGLQFPNYSSELNVNALELDDSALYLCASSLGGLGDQPQHFGDGTRLSIL.

The V gene is TRBV7-6, the J gene TRBJ2-2; D may be TRBD2 (5 bases). The CDR3 consists of 15 residues. Germline V gene sequence: CDR1 SGHVS, CDR2 FNYEAQ. V was clipped by 4 bases and J by 0 bases, with 9 bases between them. The CDR3 region has the DNA TGTGCCAGCAGCTCGAGGGTTACGAACACCGGGGAGCTGTTTTTT. Encoded protein: CASSSRVTNTGELFF.

This chain uses TRBV5-1 with TRBJ2-7; TRBD1 is a possible D gene (5 bases). With 4 bases removed from V and 0 bases from J, the gap between germline ends came to 20 bases. There are 17 residues in the CDR3. Germline V gene sequence: CDR1 SGHRS, CDR2 YFSETQ. The CDR3 DNA reads TGCGCCAGCAGCCGCATACCTCAGGGAATCTACTCCTACGAGCAGTACTTC. Amino acids: CASSRIPQGIYSYEQYF.